The 5 T cell receptor beta chains below come from one sample, sequenced in a study of blood T cell repertoires in COVID-19. The assay was immunoSEQ multiplex PCR, and TCRdb's table has in-frame clones only and misses some. This sample has approximately 200,000 clones; roughly four fifths occur once, and the top ten carry approximately 12%. Sequenced input: PBMCs or T cells enriched from blood (not recorded which). The receptor source for this set is a man aged 40-55 years who had recovered from COVID-19.

CDR3 amino acids: CASSSRVNPEQYV. In DNA, the CDR3 is TGTGCCAGCAGCTCCAGGGTAAACCCGGAGCAGTACGTC. V and J are TRBV6-5 and TRBJ2-7, with D maybe TRBD1 (5 bases). This CDR3 contains 13 residues. Germline values: CDR1 MNHEY, CDR2 SVGAGI. V lost 6 bases and J lost 7, with 16 bases in between.

The V call is TRBV28, the J call TRBJ1-1; D is perhaps TRBD1 (6 bases). Looked up from germline, CDR1 is MDHEN and CDR2 is SYDVKM. This CDR3 comprises 14 residues. Trimming shortened V by 3 bases and J by 4 bases, and 12 bases separated the two germline ends. For the CDR3, the DNA is TGTGCCAGCAGTTTGGGGGGGCGTTCCACTGAAGCTTTCTTT. This codes for CASSLGGRSTEAFF.

This clone was seen once. The gene calls are TRBV4-1 and TRBJ1-1; D not certain. Germline-derived CDR1 and CDR2 are MGHRA and YSYEKL. CDR3 length equals 14 residues. The V end lost 0 bases, the J end lost 1 base, and 6 bases lay between the germline ends. CDR3 nucleotides: TGCGCCAGCAGCCAAGATCGAGAGAACACTGAAGCTTTCTTT. Its translation is CASSQDRENTEAFF.

This clone was seen more than once but under ten times. The chain links TRBV2 to TRBJ2-1, with a possible D match to TRBD2 (5 bases). V was clipped by 4 bases and J by 7 bases, with 14 bases between them. Germline lookup yields CDR1 SNHLY and CDR2 FYNNEI. The CDR3 totals 14 residues. CDR3 amino acids: CASSVVATVNEQFF. In DNA form, the CDR3 reads TGTGCCAGCAGTGTGGTAGCGACGGTGAATGAGCAGTTCTTC.

The chain carries TRBV30 and TRBJ1-2, with D unclear. This CDR3 has 11 residues. Germline loops: CDR1 GTSNPN, CDR2 SVGIG (reference sequence). The ends were cut back, 2 bases at V and 2 bases at J, with 3 bases in the middle. CDR3: CAWSQNYGYTF. The CDR3 DNA reads as TGTGCCTGGAGTCAAAACTATGGCTACACCTTC.